These T cell receptor beta chains were read from a single sample in a study of cytomegalovirus exposure and HLA in healthy donors. Libraries were prepared by immunoSEQ multiplex PCR; TCRdb keeps only in-frame clonotypes and omits some of them. The repertoire includes 55,000 to 65,000 clones, roughly nine tenths of them detected once, and approximately 1.5% sits in the top ten. The sample consisted of PBMCs. Source of these receptors: a man aged 25-40 years in good health and CMV-seropositive. The conserved cysteine and the conserved F or W are not part of the CDR3 here. The order of the fields is CDR3 protein, V gene.

CDR3 protein: ASSIGTQKFNEQF
V gene: TRBV19

CDR3 protein: ASSKGQVPNEQF
V gene: TRBV19

CDR3 protein: AWSPGQPYEQY
V gene: TRBV30

CDR3 protein: ASSFGGSTDTQY
V gene: TRBV7-3

CDR3 protein: ASSEARGGPYNEQF
V gene: TRBV6-1

CDR3 protein: ASRGQGNYEQY
V gene: TRBV6-5

CDR3 protein: ASSYLSPNQPQH
V gene: TRBV6-6

CDR3 protein: ASSARDSPYNEQF
V gene: TRBV9

CDR3 protein: ASSGRTSGPYEQY
V gene: TRBV2

CDR3 protein: ASSQFQVNTEAF
V gene: TRBV4-1

CDR3 protein: ASSPDTPSYEQY
V gene: TRBV7-2

CDR3 protein: ATSRAQRTGELF
V gene: TRBV15

CDR3 protein: ASSLAMSGLAEAYTQY
V gene: TRBV5-1

CDR3 protein: AWSVTNTGELF
V gene: TRBV30